This T cell receptor (beta chain) was captured in a study of blood T cells in healthy people across ages. With a J-beta primer mix and a sample-barcoded 5' primer, a second PCR ran about 7 to 12 cycles. TCRdb fed the 5' RACE reads into MiXCR, producing one record per CDR3 protein. The repertoire holds around 1,600,000 distinct CDR3 sequences, 35% to 45% seen once, with about 4% in the top ten. The V gene's germline CDR1 is MDHEN and CDR2 SYDVKM. V dropped 3 bases and J dropped 7; count of bases not matched to a gene: 7. The length of the CDR3 is 15 residues. The chain employs TRBV28 and TRBJ1-5, with 9 bases that match TRBD1. Sequences were obtained from blood. This TCR was sampled from a woman between 18 and 30 years old in good health. The chain's CDR3 is CASSFGTGLYQPQHF. CDR3 nucleotide sequence: TGTGCCAGCAGTTTCGGGACAGGGCTATACCAGCCCCAGCATTTT.